Presented here are 8 T cell receptor beta chains from one specimen sequenced in a study of cytotoxic CD8 clonotypes in ibrutinib-treated CLL. Here immunoSEQ multiplex PCR was the method, and the copy in TCRdb shows in-frame clones only, minus some. The repertoire holds about 140,000 clones, 70% to 85% seen once, with roughly a quarter in the top ten. Here the sequenced sample was PBMCs, taken after 12 months of ibrutinib treatment. These receptor sequences come from a human donor with chronic lymphocytic leukemia.

The gene calls are TRBV11-3 and TRBJ2-7; 10 bases map to TRBD1. CDR1 and CDR2 (germline): SGHNT, YENEEA. The CDR3 sequence is 14 residues long. V lost 5 bases, J lost 3 bases, and 4 bases stayed unmatched. The CDR3 is CASSRQGALYEQYF. For the CDR3, the DNA is TGTGCCAGCAGCAGACAGGGGGCTCTCTACGAGCAGTACTTC.

This clone was seen more than once but under ten times. The chain joins TRBV11-2 to TRBJ1-3, with D unresolved. The germline V and J ends were trimmed by 5 bases and 5 bases, with 13 bases remaining between them. Per germline, CDR1 SGHAT and CDR2 FQNNGV. The CDR3 covers 14 residues. The CDR3: CASSPRTERNTIYF. Written as DNA, the CDR3 is TGTGCCAGCAGCCCGCGGACCGAGAGAAACACCATATATTTT. Looking up the rest from reference TRBV11-2 and TRBJ1-3 gives the full variable domain: EAGVAQSPRYKIIEKRQSVAFWCNPISGHATLYWYQQILGQGPKLLIQFQNNGVVDDSQLPKDRFSAERLKGVDSTLKIQPAKLEDSAVYLCASSPRTERNTIYFGEGSWLTVV.

Here the CDR3 DNA reads TGTGCCAGCAGCTTGTTAGGATCCTATGGCTACACCTTC. This translates into CASSLLGSYGYTF. V and J are TRBV5-6 and TRBJ1-2; D ambiguous. Germline V gene lookup returns CDR1 SGHDT and CDR2 YYEEEE. This CDR3 region has 13 residues. V lost 1 base and J lost 4, with 8 bases in between.

The CDR3 nucleotides are TGCAGCGTTGCACAGGGGGTAGGCACTGAAGCTTTCTTT. Translated, it gives CSVAQGVGTEAFF. The chain couples TRBV29-1 to TRBJ1-1; 8 bases align to TRBD1. Looked up from germline, CDR1 is SQVTM and CDR2 is ANQGSEA. V trimming: 4 bases; J trimming: 4 bases; junction bases outside the gene matches: 5. The CDR3 has 13 amino acids.

This clone was recorded a few times. This sequence joins TRBV4-2 and TRBJ2-2; 12 bases map to TRBD2. J was trimmed by 5 bases and V by 1 base; bases with no gene match: 8. This CDR3 comprises 18 residues. Germline CDR1 and CDR2: LGHNA and YNFKEQ. The CDR3 is CASSQGLAGGPFTGELFF. The DNA of the CDR3 is TGTGCCAGCAGCCAAGGCCTAGCGGGAGGGCCCTTTACCGGGGAGCTGTTTTTT.

V and J are TRBV7-3 and TRBJ2-2, with D perhaps TRBD1 (6 bases). Deletions cut 6 bases from V and 7 bases from J, with 18 bases between. Germline V CDR1 and CDR2: SGHTA, FQGTGA. The CDR3 has 15 residues. CDR3 nucleotides: TGTGCCAGCAGTTCTCGTCAGGGGTATAGCGGGGAGCTGTTTTTT. As protein: CASSSRQGYSGELFF. The full variable domain, with the rest looked up from reference TRBV7-3 and TRBJ2-2, is GAGVSQTPSNKVTEKGKYVELRCDPISGHTALYWYRQSLGQGPEFLIYFQGTGAADDSGLPNDRFFAVRPEGSVSTLKIQRTERGDSAVYLCASSSRQGYSGELFFGEGSRLTVL.

This chain uses TRBV28 with TRBJ2-3; D is unresolved. The CDR3 is 13 amino acids. Trimming left V 6 bases short and J 3 bases short, with 10 bases between. CDR1 MDHEN and CDR2 SYDVKM come from the germline V gene. The CDR3 is CASSRPSTDTQYF. The CDR3 nucleotides read TGTGCCAGCAGCCGTCCTTCGACAGATACGCAGTATTTT.

The chain combines TRBV28 with TRBJ1-5; TRBD1 agrees at 8 bases. The CDR3 is 14 residues long. After removal of 1 base from V and 10 bases from J, the junction contained 6 bases not matched to a gene. The V gene's germline CDR1 is MDHEN and CDR2 SYDVKM. In nucleotides, the CDR3 is TGTGCCAGCAGTTTATCTTCAGGGGGCAGACCCCAGCATTTT. This gives the protein CASSLSSGGRPQHF.